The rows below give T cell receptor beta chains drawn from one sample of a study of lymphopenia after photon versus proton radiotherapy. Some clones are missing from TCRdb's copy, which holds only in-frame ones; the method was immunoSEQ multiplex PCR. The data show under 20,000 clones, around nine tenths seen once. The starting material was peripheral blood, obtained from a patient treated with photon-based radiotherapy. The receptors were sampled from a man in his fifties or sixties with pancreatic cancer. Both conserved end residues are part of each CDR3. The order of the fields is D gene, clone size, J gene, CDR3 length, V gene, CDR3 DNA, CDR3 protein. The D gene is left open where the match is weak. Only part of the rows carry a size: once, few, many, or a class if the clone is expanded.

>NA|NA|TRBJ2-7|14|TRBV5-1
TGCGCCAGCAGCTTCACCAGGGATAGTTCCGAGCAGTACTTC
CASSFTRDSSEQYF
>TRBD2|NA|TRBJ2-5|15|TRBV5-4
TGTGCCAGCAGCGAGACTAGCGGGGGCCAAGAGACCCAGTACTTC
CASSETSGGQETQYF
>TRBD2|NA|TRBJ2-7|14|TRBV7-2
TGTGCCAGCAGCACCCAGCGGGGATCATACGAGCAGTACTTC
CASSTQRGSYEQYF
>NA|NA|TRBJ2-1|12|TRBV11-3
TGTGCCAGCAGCTTACTAGCGAATGAGCAGTTCTTC
CASSLLANEQFF
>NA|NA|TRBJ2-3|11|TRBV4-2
TGTGCCAGCTCCTATACAGATACGCAGTATTTT
CASSYTDTQYF
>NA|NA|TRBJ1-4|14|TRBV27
TGTGCCAGCAGTTTAGTGGGCACTAATGAAAAACTGTTTTTT
CASSLVGTNEKLFF
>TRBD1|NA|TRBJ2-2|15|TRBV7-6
TGTGCCAGCAGCGCAGGACAGGGGAGGACCGGGGAGCTGTTTTTT
CASSAGQGRTGELFF
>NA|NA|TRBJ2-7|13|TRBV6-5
TGTGCCAGCCGACAGTTCCTTACCTACGAGCAGTACTTC
CASRQFLTYEQYF
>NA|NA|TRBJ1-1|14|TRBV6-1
TGTGCCAGCACTCGGGACAAAGGGAACACTGAAGCTTTCTTT
CASTRDKGNTEAFF
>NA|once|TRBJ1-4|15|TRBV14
TGTGCCAGCAGTATACAGGCCGCTTATAATGAAAAACTGTTTTTT
CASSIQAAYNEKLFF
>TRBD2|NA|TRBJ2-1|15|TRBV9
TGTGCCAGCAGCGTAGTGGTCAGCGGGGTTGGGGAGCAGTTCTTC
CASSVVVSGVGEQFF
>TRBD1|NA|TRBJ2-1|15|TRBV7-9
TGTGCCAGCAGCTTAGACAGGGGAGTTTACAATGAGCAGTTCTTC
CASSLDRGVYNEQFF
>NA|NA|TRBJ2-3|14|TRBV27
TGTGCCAGCAGTTTCCCCGGGAGCACAGATACGCAGTATTTT
CASSFPGSTDTQYF
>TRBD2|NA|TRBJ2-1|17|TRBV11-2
TGTGCCAGCAGCTTGTTAGCGGGGGCAAGCTCCTACAATGAGCAGTTCTTC
CASSLLAGASSYNEQFF
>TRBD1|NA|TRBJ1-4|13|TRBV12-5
TGTGCTAGTGGGGGGGACAGCAATGAAAAACTGTTTTTT
CASGGDSNEKLFF
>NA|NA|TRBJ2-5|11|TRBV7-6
TGTGCCAGCAGCTTTCTTGAGACCCAGTACTTC
CASSFLETQYF
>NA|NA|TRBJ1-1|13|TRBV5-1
TGCGCCAGCAGCTTGGACGCGGCTGGTGAAGCTTTCTTT
CASSLDAAGEAFF
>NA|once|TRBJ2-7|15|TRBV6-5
TGTGCCAGCAGTTACGCAGCCGGCGTTTACTACGAGCAGTACTTC
CASSYAAGVYYEQYF
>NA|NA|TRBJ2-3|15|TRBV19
TGTGCCAGTAGTAACCGGGACGCAACTTCAGATACGCAGTATTTT
CASSNRDATSDTQYF
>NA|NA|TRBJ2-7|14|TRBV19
TGTGCCAGTAGTATAGCTTCGGACGGATACGAGCAGTACTTC
CASSIASDGYEQYF
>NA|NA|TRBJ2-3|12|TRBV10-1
TGCGCCAGCAGTGAGTCAGCAGATACGCAGTATTTT
CASSESADTQYF
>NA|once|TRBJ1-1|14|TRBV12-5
TGTGCTAGTGGTTTGGACTTTCAGGGGACTGAAGCTTTCTTT
CASGLDFQGTEAFF
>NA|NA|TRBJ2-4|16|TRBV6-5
TGTGCCAGCAGTTACTCGGATGTGGGAGCCAAAAACATTCAGTACTTC
CASSYSDVGAKNIQYF
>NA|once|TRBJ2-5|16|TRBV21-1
TGTGCCAGCAGCTTAAGACTAGCGGGGTCCCAAGAGACCCAGTACTTC
CASSLRLAGSQETQYF
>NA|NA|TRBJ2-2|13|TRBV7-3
TGTGCCAGCAGCTTAAATCCAACCGGGGAGCTGTTTTTT
CASSLNPTGELFF
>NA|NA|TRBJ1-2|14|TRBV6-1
TGTGCCAGCAGTGAAGCAGGGCAGGGGAGCGGCTACACCTTC
CASSEAGQGSGYTF
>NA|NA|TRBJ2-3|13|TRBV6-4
TGTGCCAGCAGTTGGGACCTCACAGATACGCAGTATTTT
CASSWDLTDTQYF
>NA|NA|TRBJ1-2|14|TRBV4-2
TGTGCCAGCAGCCAAGAAAGTGGGGTCTATGGCTACACCTTC
CASSQESGVYGYTF
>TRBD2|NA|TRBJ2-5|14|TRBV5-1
TGCGCCAGCAGCTTTAGCGGGGAACGAGAGACCCAGTACTTC
CASSFSGERETQYF
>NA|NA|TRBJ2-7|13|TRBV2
TGTGCCAGCAGAGGAGGCCCTGTCTACGAGCAGTACTTC
CASRGGPVYEQYF
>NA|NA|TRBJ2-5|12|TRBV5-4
TGTGCCAGCAGCTTTGGGGTAGAGACCCAGTACTTC
CASSFGVETQYF
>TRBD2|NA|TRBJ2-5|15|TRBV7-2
TGTGCCAGCAGTTGGCGGGGGAGACGCCAAGAGACCCAGTACTTC
CASSWRGRRQETQYF
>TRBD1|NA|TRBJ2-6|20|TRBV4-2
TGTGCCAGCAGCCGCCGGGACAGGGCCGGTACGAGCTCTGGGGTCAACGTCCTGACTTTC
CASSRRDRAGTSSGVNVLTF